The sequence of this T cell receptor beta chain was determined in a study of blood T cell repertoires in COVID-19. Looking at the study overall: From T cells, B-cell-depleted T cells, or PBMCs came the material, which was cDNA or gDNA.

The cohort comprised adults aged about 18 to 100 years residing in under 25 US areas. Grouping used clinical history reported by participants in a survey and questionnaire. V trimming: 2 bases; J trimming: 7 bases; junction bases outside the gene matches: 6. CDR1 is MNHEY and CDR2 is SVGAGI in the germline V gene. The length of the CDR3 is 15 residues. Original processing methods: Researchers report that nucleated cell counts were estimated from reference gene primer amplification. The method was immunoSEQ multiplex PCR; TCRdb's version includes in-frame clones alone and lacks a portion of them. The V and J calls and clone size are taken from that table; D and trimming were inferred from the DNA. The sample includes roughly 240,000 clones, almost 85% of them seen just once.

The receptor was derived from a woman aged 45-60 years with acute COVID-19. The chain carries TRBV6-5 and TRBJ2-1, with TRBD1 identical over 9 bases. The sequenced sample was PBMCs or T cells enriched from blood (not recorded which). In DNA form, the CDR3 reads TGTGCCAGCAGTTACCAACAGGGGGCGGGTAATGAGCAGTTCTTC. This encodes CASSYQQGAGNEQFF.